Below, 29 T cell receptor beta chains from the same sample are listed, as sequenced in a study of blood T cell repertoires in COVID-19. This table comes from immunoSEQ multiplex PCR, and its TCRdb copy is limited to in-frame clones, with some not included. In the table there are tens of thousands of clones, roughly 80% of which are singletons. Input material: peripheral blood. These receptors originate from a human donor in a cohort sampled during active COVID-19.

This chain uses TRBV12-3 or TRBV12-4 with TRBJ2-1; D is possibly TRBD2 (6 bases). V dropped 6 bases and J dropped 8 bases, with 14 bases sitting between them. This CDR3 is 13 amino acids long. The CDR3 DNA reads TGTGCCAGCAGACGGGAGACAAGGCATGAGCAGTTCTTC. Amino acids: CASRRETRHEQFF.

The gene calls are TRBV3-1 (or the pseudogene TRBV3-2) and TRBJ2-5, with 11 positions matching TRBD1. CDR1 is LGHDT and CDR2 is YNNKEL in the germline V gene (reference sequence). CDR3 length equals 14 residues. Trimming took 6 bases from V and 5 from J; bases not matched to a gene: 5. For the CDR3, the DNA is TGTGCCAGCAGTCCGGGACAGGGGGATGAGACCCAGTACTTC. This codes for CASSPGQGDETQYF.

The V and J genes are TRBV3-1 (or the pseudogene TRBV3-2) and TRBJ1-3, with D unclear. The germline V and J ends were trimmed by 3 bases and 11 bases, with 8 bases remaining between them. The CDR3 totals 11 residues. Germline V gives CDR1 LGHDT, CDR2 YNNKEL (reference sequence). CDR3 protein: CASSQTTAIYF. The CDR3 DNA sequence: TGTGCCAGCAGCCAGACTACCGCCATATATTTT.

Only a few counts were recorded for this clone. V and J are TRBV27 and TRBJ1-1, with D perhaps TRBD1 (5 bases). This CDR3 region has 15 residues. The V gene lost 6 bases and the J gene lost 4 bases, with 18 bases spanning the gap. Germline-derived CDR1 and CDR2 are MNHEY and SMNVEV (reference sequence). The DNA for the CDR3 is TGTGCCAGCAGAGCCATGGGGGGGGTCGGCACTGAAGCTTTCTTT. This codes for CASRAMGGVGTEAFF.

V and J are TRBV12-3 or TRBV12-4 and TRBJ2-7; D gene unclear. The CDR3 has 11 amino acids. Trimming shortened V by 5 bases and J by 3 bases, and 5 bases separated the two germline ends. The CDR3 region has the DNA TGTGCCAGCAGTCTTAACTACGAGCAGTACTTC. Translation gives CASSLNYEQYF.

The chain has TRBV2 and TRBJ2-6; TRBD1 might be the D (6 bases). Trimming stripped 5 bases from V and 3 bases from J, with 11 bases between. Germline values: CDR1 SNHLY, CDR2 FYNNEI. The CDR3 totals 15 residues. CDR3 loop: CASSLTGSGANVLTF. For the CDR3, the DNA is TGTGCCAGCAGTCTAACAGGGAGTGGGGCCAACGTCCTGACTTTC.

The gene calls are TRBV4-3 and TRBJ1-2; D is uncertain. With 0 bases removed from V and 7 bases from J, the gap between germline ends came to 6 bases. Germline V gene lookup returns CDR1 LGHNA and CDR2 YSLEER. This CDR3 comprises 12 residues. This CDR3 is CASSQDLFGYTF. DNA for the CDR3: TGCGCCAGCAGCCAAGATCTGTTTGGCTACACCTTC.

The J gene is TRBJ2-1, the V gene TRBV7-9, with D maybe TRBD1 (6 bases). CDR3 length: 13 amino acids. CDR1 SEHNR and CDR2 FQNEAQ come from the germline V gene (reference sequence). The V end was cut by 5 bases, the J end by 8 bases, with 13 bases between. Here the CDR3 reads CASSIRDNYEQFF. The CDR3 bases are TGTGCCAGCAGCATCCGGGACAACTATGAGCAGTTCTTC.

The chain uses TRBV25-1 and TRBJ1-1; D remains ambiguous. CDR3 size: 15 residues. Trimming stripped 3 bases from V and 3 bases from J, with 14 bases between. Germline V gene data show CDR1 as MGHDK and CDR2 as SYGVNS. CDR3 nucleotide sequence: TGTGCCAGCAGTGATATTTCTAGACCCGACACTGAAGCTTTCTTT. This gives the protein CASSDISRPDTEAFF.

The rearrangement links TRBV5-1 to TRBJ1-1; D may be TRBD1 (5 bases). The CDR3 loop spans 14 amino acids. Trimming cost V 4 bases and J 1 base, with 11 bases left between them. Germline CDR1 and CDR2: SGHRS and YFSETQ. The CDR3 coding sequence is TGCGCCAGCAGCGTGACAGATACGAACACTGAAGCTTTCTTT. It translates to CASSVTDTNTEAFF.

In this sample, this clone turned up a few times. V is TRBV2 and J is TRBJ2-5; D possibly corresponds to TRBD1 (5 bases). Trimming removed 5 bases at V and 9 bases at J, with 13 bases between. The CDR3 consists of 12 residues. From germline, CDR1 is SNHLY and CDR2 FYNNEI. CDR3 amino acids: CASSSSLGAQYF. DNA of the CDR3: TGTGCCAGCAGTTCAAGTCTAGGGGCCCAGTACTTC.

This chain links TRBV2 with TRBJ2-1, with D hard to call. Germline values: CDR1 SNHLY, CDR2 FYNNEI. The CDR3 length is 15 residues. V was cut by 4 bases and J by 1 base, with 11 bases left in between. CDR3 nucleotides: TGTGCCAGCAGTGGTGGTGCAGTATCCTACAATGAGCAGTTCTTC. Protein product: CASSGGAVSYNEQFF.

The chain recombines TRBV18 with TRBJ2-5; D might be TRBD1 (6 bases). V was clipped by 8 bases and J by 2 bases, with 9 bases between them. Germline lookup yields CDR1 KGHSH and CDR2 LQKENI. CDR3 length equals 12 residues. The CDR3 loop reads CASGGQQETQYF. The DNA of the CDR3 is TGTGCCAGCGGCGGACAGCAAGAGACCCAGTACTTC.

This clone was found once. The chain joins TRBV3-1 (or the pseudogene TRBV3-2) to TRBJ1-2; maybe TRBD1 (6 bases). The CDR3 totals 15 residues. Germline V gene sequence: CDR1 LGHDT, CDR2 YNNKEL (reference sequence). Trimming took off 2 bases at V and 5 bases at J, with 15 bases between the two ends. The CDR3 DNA is TGTGCCAGCAGCCAAAACTACAGGGACAAATATGGCTACACCTTC. Encoded protein: CASSQNYRDKYGYTF.

The rearrangement uses TRBV19 and TRBJ2-1, with TRBD1 as a possible D gene (5 bases). From germline, CDR1 is LNHDA and CDR2 SQIVND (reference sequence). The germline V and J ends were trimmed by 6 bases and 4 bases, with 16 bases remaining between them. The CDR3 totals 15 residues. The CDR3 loop is CASRITGTYYNEQFF. CDR3 coding DNA: TGTGCCAGTAGGATAACAGGAACCTATTACAATGAGCAGTTCTTC.

This CDR3 reads CASSLQGRRSTEAFF. In DNA, the CDR3 is TGCGCCAGCAGCTTACAGGGGCGACGTAGTACTGAAGCTTTCTTT. The chain is built from TRBV5-1 and TRBJ1-1; 7 nucleotides line up with TRBD1. After removal of 2 bases from V and 5 bases from J, the junction contained 9 bases not matched to a gene. Germline CDR1 SGHRS, CDR2 YFSETQ. The CDR3 is 15 residues long. Full variable domain (rest looked up from reference TRBV5-1 and TRBJ1-1): KAGVTQTPRYLIKTRGQQVTLSCSPISGHRSVSWYQQTPGQGLQFLFEYFSETQRNKGNFPGRFSGRQFSNSRSEMNVSTLELGDSALYLCASSLQGRRSTEAFFGQGTRLTVV.

The V and J genes are TRBV30 and TRBJ1-1, with D unclear. The CDR3 runs to 12 residues. Germline V lookup: CDR1 GTSNPN, CDR2 SVGIG (reference sequence). V gave up 8 bases and J gave up 0 bases, with 10 bases separating them. The CDR3 sequence is CARHEMNTEAFF. CDR3 bases: TGTGCCCGCCACGAGATGAACACTGAAGCTTTCTTT.

V usage is TRBV2 and J usage is TRBJ1-2, with D possibly matching TRBD1 (6 bases). From germline, CDR1 is SNHLY and CDR2 FYNNEI. V was cut by 6 bases and J by 2 bases, with 13 bases left in between. CDR3 size: 14 residues. CDR3 DNA sequence: TGTGCCAGCAGCCAGGGGCCCGCCAACTATGGCTACACCTTC. Protein: CASSQGPANYGYTF. The full variable domain, with the rest looked up from reference TRBV2 and TRBJ1-2, is EPEVTQTPSHQVTQMGQEVILRCVPISNHLYFYWYRQILGQKVEFLVSFYNNEISEKSEIFDDQFSVERPDGSNFTLKIRSTKLEDSAMYFCASSQGPANYGYTFGSGTRLTVV.

The chain joins TRBV4-1 to TRBJ2-5; D is perhaps TRBD2 (7 bases). CDR3 length equals 16 residues. Germline V gene sequence: CDR1 MGHRA, CDR2 YSYEKL. Trimming took off 3 bases at V and 4 bases at J, with 18 bases between the two ends. The CDR3 region is CASSQGGRPAGETQYF. CDR3 DNA sequence: TGCGCCAGCAGCCAGGGGGGGCGCCCGGCAGGAGAGACCCAGTACTTC.

This sequence joins TRBV27 and TRBJ2-7; 9 positions match TRBD1. V was pared by 5 bases and J by 3 bases, with 8 bases of the junction left unmatched. This CDR3 region has 15 residues. Germline CDR1 MNHEY, CDR2 SMNVEV (reference sequence). The CDR3 bases are TGTGCCAGCAGTAAATCCGGGACAGGGATCTACGAGCAGTACTTC. It specifies CASSKSGTGIYEQYF.

The V gene is TRBV7-6, the J gene TRBJ1-4, with 7 bases aligning to TRBD1. J gave up 6 bases and V 5 bases, and 6 bases lay outside the gene matches. The germline V gene has CDR1 SGHVS and CDR2 FNYEAQ. This CDR3 spans 14 amino acids. DNA of the CDR3: TGTGCCAGCAGCCAGGACAGGTCCCATGAAAAACTGTTTTTT. As protein: CASSQDRSHEKLFF. Full variable domain (remainder filled in from reference TRBV7-6 and TRBJ1-4): GAGVSQSPRYKVTKRGQDVALRCDPISGHVSLYWYRQALGQGPEFLTYFNYEAQQDKSGLPNDRFSAERPEGSISTLTIQRTEQRDSAMYRCASSQDRSHEKLFFGSGTQLSVL.

This sequence joins TRBV12-3 or TRBV12-4 and TRBJ2-5, with D uncertain. Trimming stripped 3 bases from V and 5 bases from J, with 4 bases between. This CDR3 has 11 residues. The CDR3 reads CASSFSETQYF. The CDR3 DNA reads as TGTGCCAGCAGTTTTTCTGAGACCCAGTACTTC.

J is TRBJ1-2 and V is TRBV5-4, with a possible D match to TRBD1 (5 bases). V was cut by 6 bases and J by 2 bases, with 14 bases left in between. Germline values: CDR1 SGHNT, CDR2 YYREEE (reference sequence). This CDR3 region has 14 residues. The CDR3 sequence is CASTFPGGNYGYTF. The DNA for the CDR3 is TGTGCCAGCACCTTTCCTGGGGGGAACTATGGCTACACCTTC.

The V gene is TRBV25-1, the J gene TRBJ1-6; D is perhaps TRBD1 (5 bases). Germline loops: CDR1 MGHDK, CDR2 SYGVNS. V gave up 4 bases and J gave up 9 bases, with 13 bases separating them. The CDR3 consists of 14 residues. CDR3 residues: CASSGRQKFSPLHF. The CDR3 DNA follows: TGTGCCAGCAGTGGACGACAGAAATTTTCACCCCTCCACTTT.

The chain couples TRBV29-1 to TRBJ2-1; perhaps TRBD1 as D (6 bases). Germline V gives CDR1 SQVTM, CDR2 ANQGSEA. Trimming cost V 5 bases and J 7 bases, with 21 bases left between them. There are 15 residues in the CDR3. The CDR3 DNA is TGCAGCGTTCGACAGGACAGTTCCCCCATTAATGAGCAGTTCTTC. It encodes CSVRQDSSPINEQFF.

The rearrangement joins TRBV6-6 to TRBJ1-5; 8 bases fit TRBD1. The ends lost 6 bases at V and 4 bases at J; junction bases unmatched: 5. CDR3 length: 14 residues. CDR1 is MNHNY, CDR2 SVGAGI, per germline (reference sequence). The CDR3 here is CASREGQVNQPQHF. In DNA, the CDR3 is TGTGCCAGCAGGGAGGGACAGGTAAATCAGCCCCAGCATTTT.

This clone was detected only once. The J gene is TRBJ1-1, the V gene TRBV5-1; 9 positions match TRBD1. Germline loops: CDR1 SGHRS, CDR2 YFSETQ. After removal of 0 bases from V and 7 bases from J, the junction contained 4 bases not matched to a gene. The CDR3 runs 14 residues. This chain's CDR3 is CASSLGDRVNEAFF. The DNA of the CDR3 is TGCGCCAGCAGCTTGGGGGACAGGGTGAATGAAGCTTTCTTT. The complete variable domain, with remaining parts taken from reference TRBV5-1 and TRBJ1-1, reads KAGVTQTPRYLIKTRGQQVTLSCSPISGHRSVSWYQQTPGQGLQFLFEYFSETQRNKGNFPGRFSGRQFSNSRSEMNVSTLELGDSALYLCASSLGDRVNEAFFGQGTRLTVV.

J is TRBJ2-7 and V is TRBV11-3, with D possibly being TRBD2 (5 bases). The CDR3 length is 14 residues. Germline V lookup: CDR1 SGHNT, CDR2 YENEEA. Trimming stripped 0 bases from V and 3 bases from J, with 9 bases between. This CDR3 is CASSLEASNYEQYF. The CDR3 DNA is TGTGCCAGCAGCTTAGAGGCTAGCAACTACGAGCAGTACTTC.

The rearrangement uses TRBV30 and TRBJ1-2, with 9 bases matching TRBD1. The CDR3 extends over 15 amino acids. The V gene end was trimmed by 1 base and the J gene end by 5 bases; junction bases not matched to a gene: 8. CDR1 is GTSNPN, CDR2 SVGIG, per germline (reference sequence). This chain's CDR3 is CAWSAAGQGPYGYTF. CDR3 nucleotide sequence: TGTGCCTGGAGTGCCGCCGGACAGGGGCCTTATGGCTACACCTTC.